This paragraph covers one T cell receptor (beta chain) sequence. This sample stems from a study of control samples from healthy donors and cancer patients. Trimming took 4 bases from V and 4 from J, leaving 14 bases between them. The CDR3 runs 15 residues. From germline, CDR1 is MNHEY and CDR2 SVGAGI. Produced via immunoSEQ multiplex PCR; TCRdb's table is partial and in-frame only. The sample includes roughly 59,000 clones, roughly nine tenths of them seen just once. This sequence originates from a man aged 35-49 years with colorectal cancer. Sequenced sample: PBMCs. The rearrangement links TRBV6-5 to TRBJ1-5, with D maybe TRBD1 (6 bases). The CDR3 region has the DNA TGTGCCAGCAGTTCTCGAACGGGGGCTAATCAGCCCCAGCATTTT. Amino acids: CASSSRTGANQPQHF.